This T cell receptor (beta chain) derives from a study of patients and donors after allogeneic stem cell transplantation. The ends were cut back, 0 bases at V and 0 bases at J, with 9 bases in the middle. The CDR3 totals 16 residues. TCRdb passed the RT-PCR reads through MiXCR, listing each CDR3 protein once. The top ten clones hold about 50% of a sample with about 150,000 distinct CDR3 sequences, 37% of them seen once. This chain connects TRBV12-3 or TRBV12-4 to TRBJ1-5; unclear D gene. The sequencing input was blood, either unsorted or a sorted T cell fraction (not recorded which). The TCR comes from a human donor who was either an allogeneic HSCT recipient or a stem cell or donor lymphocyte infusion donor (not recorded which). It is not recorded whose cells these are; they may come from a transplant donor. CDR3 in amino acids: CASSLAELYSNQPQHF. CDR3 in DNA: TGTGCCAGCAGTTTAGCGGAACTTTATAGCAATCAGCCCCAGCATTTT.